This T cell receptor beta chain was captured in a study of tumor-infiltrating lymphocytes in primary liver carcinoma. At the level of the study: Donors had hepatocellular carcinoma or combined HCC and intrahepatic cholangiocarcinoma.

As to this clonotype: Its antigen is unidentified. A junction boundary mismatches the germline segment, possibly from a read error.

Co-extraction of RNA and DNA was performed on about 18-30 mg of unsorted bulk tissue. Five distinct regions per tumor were sampled. Production of TCR beta cDNA used 500 ng total RNA together with a constant-region primer. Library construction for TCR beta comprised three nested multiplex PCR rounds performed with slightly modified ARM-PCR. Primers for the first two PCR rounds were TRBV1-TRBV30 forward primers and a C-beta reverse primer (around 10 cycles per round). Using its own MiXCR run on the multiplex PCR reads, TCRdb lists one record per CDR3 protein. In the table there are fewer than 110,000 distinct CDR3 sequences, approximately 70% of which are singletons. This CDR3 region has 15 residues. Study-level findings and limits: Only about 8-25% of top clones were detected in all five tumor regions. Blood trailed tumors significantly in top-250-clone fraction (p = 0.039).

The sample comprised liver tumor tissue from sampling region 2. Subset described: tumor region T2, inferior pole. This receptor was identified in a woman aged 60 to 75 with primary liver carcinoma and hepatitis B virus infection. The chain couples TRBV12-3 or TRBV12-4 to TRBJ2-1, with 8 bases matching TRBD2. Written as DNA, the CDR3 is TGTGCCAGCAGTTTCGGGACTAGTAGCTACAATGAGCAGTCCTTC. Amino acid sequence: CASSFGTSSYNEQSF.